This T cell receptor (beta chain) was profiled in a study of T cells in Graves' hyperthyroidism and ophthalmopathy. The investigators amplified TCR beta CDR3 regions from RNA transcripts. First-round RT-PCR of the TCR CDR3 relied on the HTBI primer set. MiXCR, run by TCRdb on the multiplex PCR reads, gives a single entry per CDR3 protein. Of about 560,000 distinct CDR3 sequences in the sample, 15% to 17% were seen once. Patients aged 18 to 65 had newly diagnosed hyperthyroidism that had lasted under 2 months. A patient was excluded if there was uncontrolled infection, other autoimmune disease, pregnancy or lactation. The CDR3 is 16 amino acids. CDR1 SGHRS and CDR2 YFSETQ come from the germline V gene. V was clipped by 4 bases and J by 0 bases, with 14 bases between them. This clonotype was seen ten or more times.

The sequencing sample was made of blood. The sequence was obtained from a woman aged 25 to 39 with Graves' hyperthyroidism. This chain links TRBV5-1 with TRBJ2-4; D remains unclear. The chain's CDR3 is CASSDKWSLAKNIQYF. The DNA of the CDR3 is TGCGCCAGCAGCGATAAGTGGTCTCTAGCCAAAAACATTCAGTACTTC.